Listed below are T cell receptor beta chains from one sample, sequenced in a study of early T cells in non-severe SARS-CoV-2 infection. TCRdb re-called the 5' RACE reads through MiXCR, storing one row per CDR3 protein. The sample has about 99,000 distinct CDR3 sequences, roughly 15% seen once. The sequenced sample was whole blood. Receptors originate from an adult who was a healthcare worker with PCR-confirmed SARS-CoV-2 infection or an uninfected control (not recorded which). CDR3s include the opening cysteine and the closing phenylalanine or tryptophan. D genes are given only for firm matches. A clone size is listed for some rows: how often the clone was seen (once, few, many), or a class if it is expanded.

J gene	V gene	D gene	clone size	CDR3 DNA	CDR3 protein
TRBJ1-2	TRBV20-1	NA	few	TGCAGTGCTAGAGATCTATCTAACTATGGCTACACCTTC	CSARDLSNYGYTF
TRBJ2-1	TRBV28	TRBD2	NA	TGTGCCAGCAGTCCACTAGCGGGAGGGAAAAGGGATGAGCAGTTCTTC	CASSPLAGGKRDEQFF
TRBJ2-1	TRBV19	NA	NA	TGTGCCAGTAGTTCGTTACGGGCCATATACAATGAGCAGTTCTTC	CASSSLRAIYNEQFF
TRBJ1-3	TRBV20-1	NA	NA	TGCAGTGTTTCGACAGCGGGATCTGGAAACACCATATATTTT	CSVSTAGSGNTIYF
TRBJ2-5	TRBV12-3/TRBV12-4	TRBD2	NA	TGTGCCAGCAGGGATTCGGGGCGGGGGAACCAAGAGACCCAGTACTTC	CASRDSGRGNQETQYF
TRBJ1-6	TRBV28	NA	NA	TGTGCCAGCAAGGGTAGTGGGCGGACACCAGAGGGTTCGCCCCTCCACTTT	CASKGSGRTPEGSPLHF
TRBJ1-1	TRBV2	NA	few	TGTGCCAGCAGGCAGTTTCACACTGAAGCTTTCTTT	CASRQFHTEAFF
TRBJ1-1	TRBV29-1	NA	NA	TGCAGCGTTGCGGGCTCGGCGGCTTTCTTT	CSVAGSAAFF
TRBJ2-3	TRBV27	NA	many	TGTGCCAGCAGTTTACCCCAGGGGGATACGCAGTATTTT	CASSLPQGDTQYF
TRBJ1-2	TRBV27	TRBD1	NA	TGTGCCAGCAGTCCCGACAGGGTAGTTCGCGGCTACACCTTC	CASSPDRVVRGYTF
TRBJ2-7	TRBV28	TRBD2	few	TGTGCCAGCACCCGGTACGGGGGGAGCTCCTACGAGCAGTACTTC	CASTRYGGSSYEQYF
TRBJ2-1	TRBV29-1	NA	NA	TGCAGCGTTGACGGGGGCGCGTTAAATGAGCAGTTCTTC	CSVDGGALNEQFF
TRBJ2-1	TRBV11-2	TRBD2	few	TGTGCCAGCAGTTTCGAGCGGGGGGCCTACAATGAGCAGTTCTTC	CASSFERGAYNEQFF
TRBJ1-1	TRBV6-2/TRBV6-3	TRBD1	few	TGTGCCAGTAGGTTCCAGGGGGCAGGATGGACTGAAGCTTTCTTT	CASRFQGAGWTEAFF
TRBJ1-3	TRBV7-2	NA	NA	TGTGCCAGCAGCGGGCAGAGCTCTGGAAACACCATATATTTT	CASSGQSSGNTIYF
TRBJ2-1	TRBV15	NA	NA	TGTGCCACCAGCCCCCTCACTAGCTTTTCCTACAATGAGCAGTTCTTC	CATSPLTSFSYNEQFF
TRBJ1-2	TRBV10-3	TRBD1	few	TGTGCCATCAGTGAGCCAGGGGGCGGGGAAGGCTACACCTTC	CAISEPGGGEGYTF
TRBJ2-7	TRBV7-9	TRBD2	NA	TGTGCCAGCAGCTTAGCTAGCGGGAGGCCAGATTACGAGCAGTACTTC	CASSLASGRPDYEQYF
TRBJ2-7	TRBV7-9	NA	NA	TGTGCCAGCAGCCCACCGGGCCCTTACAACGAGCAGTACTTC	CASSPPGPYNEQYF
TRBJ2-7	TRBV29-1	NA	few	TGCAGCGCGCATGTCAGGGATCGGCGGCAGTACTTC	CSAHVRDRRQYF
TRBJ1-5	TRBV18	NA	NA	TGTGCCAGCTCACCCGGGACTCATGCAGGGGCTTATCAGCCCCAGCATTTT	CASSPGTHAGAYQPQHF
TRBJ2-7	TRBV6-1	TRBD2	NA	TGTGCCAGCAGTGGGGCGGGACTAGCGGGAGCTCGTGACGAGCAGTACTTC	CASSGAGLAGARDEQYF
TRBJ2-3	TRBV7-2	NA	few	TGTGCCAGCAGCCCCATAACAGGGGATACGCAGTATTTT	CASSPITGDTQYF
TRBJ2-2	TRBV29-1	NA	once	TGCAGCGTTGATATAGGGATCGAGAGGACCGGGGAGCTGTTTTTT	CSVDIGIERTGELFF
TRBJ1-1	TRBV6-2/TRBV6-3	TRBD1	NA	TGTGCCAGCAAACCCGACAGGGCGAACACTGAAGCTTTCTTT	CASKPDRANTEAFF
TRBJ1-2	TRBV7-9	NA	NA	TGTGCCAGCGGGGCGACTAACTATGGCTACACCTTC	CASGATNYGYTF
TRBJ1-1	TRBV5-5	TRBD1	few	TGTGCCAGCAGCTTGGGCAGGGGGCCGAACACTGAAGCTTTCTTT	CASSLGRGPNTEAFF
TRBJ2-7	TRBV29-1	NA	few	TGCAGCGTTGAAGGCCAGGGCAACGAGCAGTACTTC	CSVEGQGNEQYF
TRBJ1-1	TRBV7-8	NA	many	TGTGCCAGCAGCTTAGCGTGGCAGGATTACATGAACACTGAAGCTTTCTTT	CASSLAWQDYMNTEAFF
TRBJ1-6	TRBV27	NA	few	TGTGCCAGCAGTTGGAGACGGTCGAGCTCCTATAATTCACCCCTCCACTTT	CASSWRRSSSYNSPLHF
TRBJ2-1	TRBV6-4	TRBD2	NA	TGTGCCAGCAGTGAAGAGCCTACTGGACTAGCGGGAGGCAATGAGCAGTTCTTC	CASSEEPTGLAGGNEQFF
TRBJ2-1	TRBV19	NA	NA	TGTGCCAGTAGCCTTCTGGGCAATGAGCAGTTCTTC	CASSLLGNEQFF
TRBJ1-5	TRBV27	NA	many	TGTGCCAGCAGTTTAGGGCGAGGGCCCCAGCATTTT	CASSLGRGPQHF
TRBJ2-3	TRBV28	NA	NA	TGTGCCAGCAGTTCCCACACGTGGAGAGAACCCACAGATACGCAGTATTTT	CASSSHTWREPTDTQYF
TRBJ1-1	TRBV10-2	NA	once	TGCGCCAGCAGTGAGTTGCCCGGGGAAGCTTTCTTT	CASSELPGEAFF
TRBJ1-6	TRBV3-2	NA	many	TGTGCCAGCACCCTGCGTGGGGACTCACCCCTCCACTTT	CASTLRGDSPLHF
TRBJ1-6	TRBV7-2	NA	few	TGTGCCAGCAGCTTAGAAGTGACAGACAATTCACCCCTCCACTTT	CASSLEVTDNSPLHF
TRBJ2-4	TRBV12-3/TRBV12-4	TRBD2	few	TGTGCCAGCAGTTTAGGACTAGCGGGGGGGTATCAGTACTTC	CASSLGLAGGYQYF
TRBJ2-1	TRBV14	NA	NA	TGTGCCAGCAGCCGAACGATAGTGAGCTCCTACAATGAGCAGTTCTTC	CASSRTIVSSYNEQFF
TRBJ2-7	TRBV7-2	TRBD1	NA	TGTGCCAGCAGCCGGGACAGGGGCGAGCAGTACTTC	CASSRDRGEQYF
TRBJ1-2	TRBV20-1	TRBD1	few	TGCAGTGCTACAGGGGAAGTGTTGACAGGGGGCTTTAACTATGGCTACACCTTC	CSATGEVLTGGFNYGYTF